This T cell receptor beta chain derives from a study of T cell changes during pregnancy in multiple sclerosis. TCRdb's copy holds only in-frame clones and misses some; the assay was immunoSEQ multiplex PCR. The table records fewer than 45,000 clones, just over 90% of them present only once. V dropped 0 bases and J dropped 2 bases, with 4 bases sitting between them. Germline V gene sequence: CDR1 LNHNV, CDR2 YYDKDF (reference sequence). The CDR3 length is 13 residues. Here the sequenced sample was CD4+ T cells from peripheral blood mononuclear cells, taken in the third trimester of pregnancy. The source of this sequence is a female donor with multiple sclerosis, enrolled in a pregnancy study. V gene TRBV15 combines with J gene TRBJ2-5; the D is unclear. CDR3 coding DNA: TGTGCCACCAGCAGAGATCTGCAAGAGACCCAGTACTTC. Protein sequence: CATSRDLQETQYF.